The 7 T cell receptor beta chains listed next were all sequenced from one sample in a study of cytomegalovirus exposure and HLA in healthy donors. Profiling relied on immunoSEQ multiplex PCR, and the TCRdb table lists in-frame clones only, not all of them. The data contain 160,000 or so clones, approximately 87% of them singletons. Sequences were obtained from PBMCs. Receptor source: a young woman in good health and CMV-seronegative.

V gene TRBV11-2 combines with J gene TRBJ2-7, with 7 positions matching TRBD1. The CDR3 spans 15 residues. V lost 5 bases and J lost 4; bases outside the gene matches: 11. The V gene's germline CDR1 is SGHAT and CDR2 FQNNGV. The CDR3 nucleotides are TGTGCCAGCAGCCCCCTGGAACAGGGGTATTACGAGCAGTACTTC. Protein sequence: CASSPLEQGYYEQYF.

To note about this clone: Other DNA sequences in this sample translate to the same CDR3. This chain joins TRBV2 and TRBJ2-1; 11 nucleotides align to TRBD2. The CDR3 spans 15 residues. V gave up 4 bases and J gave up 5 bases; unmatched junction bases: 4. Germline CDR1 and CDR2: SNHLY and FYNNEI. The CDR3 spells CASSGLAGGDNEQFF. CDR3 nucleotide sequence: TGTGCCAGCAGTGGTCTAGCGGGGGGTGACAATGAGCAGTTCTTC.

DNA of the CDR3: TGTGCCAGCAGTGAGACGACAGGGAACACTGAAGCTTTCTTT. This encodes CASSETTGNTEAFF. V usage is TRBV25-1 and J usage is TRBJ1-1, with D possibly being TRBD1 (6 bases). Between the trimmed V and J ends, which lost 3 bases and 1 base, there was a span of 9 bases. Looked up from germline, CDR1 is MGHDK and CDR2 is SYGVNS. CDR3 length: 14 amino acids. The entire variable domain, with the rest obtained from reference TRBV25-1 and TRBJ1-1, is as follows: EADIYQTPRYLVIGTGKKITLECSQTMGHDKMYWYQQDPGMELHLIHYSYGVNSTEKGDLSSESTVSRIRTEHFPLTLESARPSHTSQYLCASSETTGNTEAFFGQGTRLTVV.

The rearrangement uses TRBV4-1 and TRBJ1-1; the D is unclear. Trimming removed 0 bases at V and 8 bases at J, with 10 bases between. This CDR3 has 13 amino acids. Germline assignment: CDR1 MGHRA and CDR2 YSYEKL. This CDR3 is CASSQDLTVEAFF. The CDR3 DNA reads TGCGCCAGCAGCCAAGATCTTACGGTGGAAGCTTTCTTT.

The chain recombines TRBV19 with TRBJ2-7, with 11 bases matching TRBD1. Losses at the gene ends were 4 bases for V and 4 bases for J; bases not matched to a gene: 6. Germline V gives CDR1 LNHDA, CDR2 SQIVND (reference sequence). CDR3 length: 15 residues. The CDR3 region is CASSTRTGGRYEQYF. CDR3 nucleotide sequence: TGTGCCAGTAGTACCCGGACAGGGGGCAGGTACGAGCAGTACTTC.

The table lists this clone with a count of one. CDR3: CASSRSPSENYGYTF. CDR3 DNA sequence: TGTGCCAGCAGCCGCTCCCCCAGCGAGAACTATGGCTACACCTTC. The chain combines TRBV4-2 with TRBJ1-2; no clear D gene. This CDR3 region has 15 residues. V was pared by 4 bases and J by 2 bases, with 14 bases between. Germline CDR1 LGHNA, CDR2 YNFKEQ.

The chain carries TRBV6-1 and TRBJ2-5; TRBD2 is a possible D gene (5 bases). The germline gives CDR1 MNHNS, CDR2 SASEGT. Between the trimmed V and J ends, which lost 4 bases and 5 bases, there was a span of 23 bases. CDR3 length equals 17 residues. The CDR3 DNA follows: TGTGCCAGCAGTGCGCGCGGGTATACTAAAGAGAGGGAGACCCAGTACTTC. Protein product: CASSARGYTKERETQYF.